This is a list of T cell receptor beta chains from one sample in a study of blood T cell repertoires in COVID-19. The assay was immunoSEQ multiplex PCR, and TCRdb's table has in-frame clones only and misses some. The table shows around 52,000 clones, with roughly four fifths occurring only once. Source material: peripheral blood. These receptors originate from an elderly woman with acute or convalescent COVID-19. Both conserved end residues are part of each CDR3. A D gene is named only where the DNA matches it firmly. Some rows have no size entry. The others give once, few or many, or a class for an expanded clone.

cdr3_aa	cdr3_nt	clone_size	v_call	j_call	d_call
CASSPVPGGVNSPLHF	TGTGCCAGCTCACCAGTTCCAGGGGGCGTTAATTCACCCCTCCACTTT	-	TRBV18	TRBJ1-6	TRBD1
CASSKGRKPGGTDTQYF	TGTGCCAGCAGCAAAGGGAGGAAGCCAGGAGGGACAGATACGCAGTATTTT	-	TRBV21-1	TRBJ2-3	-
CASSRDSMGYGYTF	TGCGCCAGCAGCCGGGACAGCATGGGCTATGGCTACACCTTC	-	TRBV5-1	TRBJ1-2	TRBD1
CSVLAGTSGYEQYF	TGCAGCGTCCTCGCCGGGACTAGCGGCTACGAGCAGTACTTC	-	TRBV29-1	TRBJ2-7	TRBD2
CASRPPGTDYEQYF	TGTGCCAGCAGGCCGCCCGGGACAGACTACGAGCAGTACTTC	-	TRBV7-9	TRBJ2-7	TRBD1
CASSKTGELFF	TGTGCCAGTAGCAAAACCGGGGAGCTGTTTTTT	once	TRBV19	TRBJ2-2	-
CASSPGSPGANVLTF	TGCGCCAGCAGCCCAGGGTCCCCTGGGGCCAACGTCCTGACTTTC	-	TRBV5-1	TRBJ2-6	-
CASSLGGNSGNTIYF	TGTGCCAGCAGTTTAGGGGGAAACTCTGGAAACACCATATATTTT	-	TRBV6-5	TRBJ1-3	-
CASRFRVGETQYF	TGTGCCAGCAGATTCAGGGTTGGGGAGACCCAGTACTTC	once	TRBV6-5	TRBJ2-5	-
CASSLGGTAGGYYNSPLHF	TGTGCCAGCAGCTTGGGTGGAACGGCGGGGGGATATTATAATTCACCCCTCCACTTT	-	TRBV5-5	TRBJ1-6	-
CSVEGLAGVETDTQYF	TGCAGCGTTGAGGGCCTAGCGGGAGTTGAAACAGATACGCAGTATTTT	few	TRBV29-1	TRBJ2-3	TRBD2
CASSVDQGLTDTQYF	TGTGCCAGCAGCGTAGACCAGGGACTCACAGATACGCAGTATTTT	-	TRBV9	TRBJ2-3	-
CASSIGWGGTEAFF	TGTGCCAGTAGTATTGGCTGGGGGGGCACTGAAGCTTTCTTT	-	TRBV19	TRBJ1-1	-
CSASAGTEKKYF	TGCAGTGCTAGTGCAGGGACAGAGAAAAAGTACTTC	-	TRBV20-1	TRBJ2-7	TRBD1
CASSLETFDLGEQYF	TGTGCCAGCAGCTTAGAAACTTTCGACCTCGGGGAGCAGTACTTC	-	TRBV5-5	TRBJ2-7	-
CASSLNDRGETQYF	TGTGCCAGCAGCTTAAATGACAGGGGGGAGACCCAGTACTTC	few	TRBV7-3	TRBJ2-5	TRBD1
CASSQVGSGLYEQYF	TGTGCCAGCAGCCAAGTTGGTTCTGGGCTCTACGAGCAGTACTTC	-	TRBV3-1/TRBV3-2	TRBJ2-7	-
CASSWTWVGETQYF	TGTGCCAGCAGTTGGACATGGGTCGGTGAGACCCAGTACTTC	once	TRBV7-2	TRBJ2-5	-
CASSQGQGGTGELFF	TGCGCCAGCAGCCAGGGACAGGGCGGCACCGGGGAGCTGTTTTTT	once	TRBV5-1	TRBJ2-2	TRBD1
CASSPTGTRKETQYF	TGTGCCAGCAGCCCAACCGGGACTAGAAAAGAGACCCAGTACTTC	-	TRBV3-1/TRBV3-2	TRBJ2-5	TRBD2
CASSQEAQATNEKLFF	TGCGCCAGCAGCCAAGAAGCACAGGCAACTAATGAAAAACTGTTTTTT	-	TRBV4-1	TRBJ1-4	-
CASSAPRDRGRNEQFF	TGTGCCAGCAGTGCCCCCCGGGACAGGGGGCGCAATGAGCAGTTCTTC	few	TRBV28	TRBJ2-1	TRBD1
CATSGTSTDTQYF	TGTGCCACTAGCGGTACTAGCACAGATACGCAGTATTTT	-	TRBV5-4	TRBJ2-3	TRBD2
CASSSGTGTQYF	TGTGCCAGCTCATCCGGTACGGGTACGCAGTATTTT	-	TRBV18	TRBJ2-3	-
CASSSTGTGTYNEQFF	TGTGCCAGCAGTTCCACCGGGACAGGCACCTACAATGAGCAGTTCTTC	-	TRBV6-2/TRBV6-3	TRBJ2-1	TRBD1
CASSRPGETQYF	TGTGCCAGCAGCCGCCCCGGGGAGACCCAGTACTTC	-	TRBV7-6	TRBJ2-5	-